Listed here is a single T cell receptor beta chain. Participant reports of clinical history set cohort assignment. TCRdb keeps only in-frame clones here, not all; method: immunoSEQ multiplex PCR. The table includes 200,000 or so clones, 75% to 90% detected once. Germline-derived CDR1 and CDR2 are WSHSY and SAAADI. CDR3 length: 18 residues. Unmatched junction bases numbered 6, after V lost 5 bases and J lost 0 bases. The sample belongs to a study of blood T cell repertoires in COVID-19. The receptor was isolated from a woman in her 40s with acute COVID-19. This sequence joins TRBV10-2 and TRBJ2-6; 11 positions match TRBD2. The sequenced material came from PBMCs or T cells enriched from blood (not recorded which). CDR3 nucleotide sequence: TGCGCCAGCAGTCAAATAGCGGGGGGGAGCTCTGGGGCCAACGTCCTGACTTTC. Translated: CASSQIAGGSSGANVLTF.